The clone carrying this T cell receptor (beta chain) was seen just once. The antigen remains unidentified. These data originate in a study of T cell responses to AZD1222 COVID-19 vaccine. Profiled with immunoSEQ multiplex PCR; TCRdb holds only in-frame clones, not every one. Of 54,000 or so clones detected, 80% appear once; the ten largest clones hold less than 5%. Whole-study findings and limits: Reportedly, nearly half of unique spike TCRs recognized epitopes outside B.1.351/B.1.1.7 mutations. Repertoire sampling occurred only after the peak T cell response. It was only a handful of AZD1222 recipients who were seropositive at baseline.

Germline loops: CDR1 SGDLS, CDR2 YYNGEE. This CDR3 has 16 residues. Trimming cost V 0 bases and J 3 bases, with 13 bases left between them. The specimen comprised peripheral blood, sampled 28 days after the second AZD1222 dose. This rearrangement joins TRBV9 to TRBJ2-1, with D tentatively TRBD2 (5 bases). This receptor was obtained from an adult who received the AZD1222 COVID-19 vaccine. In nucleotides, the CDR3 is TGTGCCAGCAGCGTAGGCCCGGGGAATGGCTACAATGAGCAGTTCTTC. Protein: CASSVGPGNGYNEQFF.